The 3 T cell receptor beta chains reported below all come from one sample, sequenced in a study of cytomegalovirus exposure and HLA in healthy donors (TCRdb year 2017). Receptor amplification or capture employed the immunoSEQ multiplex PCR assay. A mixture of 60 forward primers for TCR Vbeta segments and 13 reverse primers for TCR Jbeta segments was used in the multiplex PCR. Not all clones reach the TCRdb copy of this immuneACCESS table, which keeps in-frame sequences only. Checked studies attribute under half of the gap to unresolved V genes and leave the rest unexplained. In all, the sample holds 150,000 to 200,000 clones, and roughly 87% of those were seen once. The ten largest make up approximately 1.4% of the sample. Sequencing used PBMCs. The receptors come from a middle-aged man in good health and CMV-seronegative.

The rearrangement joins TRBV27 to TRBJ2-6, with D unresolved. The CDR3 contains 15 residues. The V and J ends lost 5 bases and 5 bases respectively, with 13 bases between them. Germline CDR1 MNHEY, CDR2 SMNVEV (reference sequence). CDR3: CASSLTYQRANVLTF. The CDR3 coding sequence is TGTGCCAGCAGTCTAACTTACCAAAGGGCCAACGTCCTGACTTTC.

The rearrangement links TRBV7-3 to TRBJ2-5; 13 nucleotides align to TRBD2. Per the germline V gene, CDR1 is SGHTA and CDR2 is FQGTGA. This CDR3 has 17 amino acids. With V trimmed by 4 bases and J by 4 bases, 9 bases remained unmatched. CDR3 sequence reads: CASSYRTSGGAPETQYF. The CDR3 coding sequence is TGTGCCAGCAGCTACAGGACTAGCGGGGGAGCACCAGAGACCCAGTACTTC.

This chain uses TRBV4-1 with TRBJ2-7, with TRBD1 identical over 8 bases. After removal of 3 bases from V and 7 bases from J, the junction contained 2 bases not matched to a gene. From germline, CDR1 is MGHRA and CDR2 YSYEKL. The CDR3 runs 12 residues. CDR3 loop: CASSHGQGEQYF. The CDR3 nucleotides are TGCGCCAGCAGCCACGGACAGGGAGAGCAGTACTTC.